A single sample gave rise to the 8 T cell receptor beta chains below, sequenced in a study of CXCR3-negative and CXCR3-positive naive CD8 T cells. Overall study results and limits: TRB CDR3s were more hydrophobic in CXCR3-positive than in CXCR3-negative naive cells.

Antigen specificity for these receptors is unknown. The authors made the TRB cDNA libraries by 5' RACE using UMI labels. Following a re-call of the 5' RACE reads, TCRdb has one entry per CDR3 protein and lacks DNA. The sample data list some 130,000 distinct CDR3 sequences. Specimen: naive CXCR3+ CD8+ T cells from blood. Subset described: CD45RO-CCR7+CD27+CD95- naive CD8+ T cells expressing CXCR3 (TNR3+). These TCRs come from a human donor in good health. Some clones in this sample may be carry-over from other donors' samples.

The rearrangement uses TRBV7-9 and TRBJ1-4. Per the germline V gene, CDR1 is SEHNR and CDR2 is FQNEAQ (reference sequence). The CDR3 loop spans 16 amino acids. CDR3 sequence reads: CASSSANPRTNEKLFF.

The genes are TRBV19 and TRBJ1-1. Germline CDR1 reads LNHDA; CDR2 reads SQIVND (reference sequence). This CDR3 spans 12 amino acids. This CDR3 is CASSIGLIQAFF.

This sequence joins TRBV27 and TRBJ1-2; no DNA is available, so the TRBD1 call from TCRdb remains unchecked. CDR1 is MNHEY, CDR2 SMNVEV, per germline (reference sequence). The length of the CDR3 is 13 residues. CDR3 amino acids: CASSRQGADGYTF.

The CDR3 loop reads CASSQDWNLRDEQFF. The chain couples TRBV3-1 to TRBJ2-1; absent DNA, TCRdb's TRBD2 call cannot be checked. CDR1 and CDR2 from the germline V gene are LGHDT and YNNKEL (reference sequence). The CDR3 is 15 residues long.

V and J are TRBV7-6 and TRBJ1-5; TCRdb gives TRBD1 as the D gene, but with no DNA this cannot be confirmed. Germline V lookup: CDR1 SGHVS, CDR2 FNYEAQ. The CDR3 covers 17 residues. CDR3 amino acids: CASSLAQPGGGDQPQHF.

The chain links TRBV7-6 to TRBJ2-3; the D call of TRBD2 rests on TCRdb alone, since no DNA is present to check it. The CDR3 consists of 17 residues. Germline values: CDR1 SGHVS, CDR2 FNYEAQ. The CDR3 here is CASSFGFSGGFADTQYF.

The chain is built from TRBV29-1 and TRBJ2-7; with no DNA, the TCRdb D assignment of TRBD1 cannot be verified. The CDR3 length is 14 residues. CDR1 SQVTM and CDR2 ANQGSEA come from the germline V gene. This CDR3 reads CSVGVTGQYYEQYF.

V and J are TRBV4-2 and TRBJ1-1; TCRdb's D call of TRBD1 is untestable without DNA. CDR1 LGHNA and CDR2 YNFKEQ come from the germline V gene. This CDR3 is built from 18 residues. The CDR3 is CASSQRSRYRGATTEAFF.